This paragraph covers one T cell receptor beta chain sequence. Its antigen is unknown. In germline, CDR1 is DFQATT, CDR2 SNEGSKA (reference sequence). The CDR3 consists of 14 residues. V was shortened by 6 bases and J by 0 bases, with 12 bases between the two germline ends. This entry comes from a study of early T cells in non-severe SARS-CoV-2 infection. For the study at large: Bulk RNA from unsorted whole blood was sequenced; chains were unpaired. Study observations and caveats: Matching with VDJdb favored anti-spike CD8 responses (missing private and CD4 specificities).

Individual cDNA molecules received unique molecular identifiers. TCRdb independently ran MiXCR on the 5' RACE reads; one entry per CDR3 protein. The profile covers fewer than 85,000 distinct CDR3 sequences, with around 16% appearing a single time and approximately 2.6% taken by the ten largest. The specimen was whole blood. This clonotype was sampled from an adult who was a healthcare worker with PCR-confirmed SARS-CoV-2 infection or an uninfected control (not recorded which). The chain combines TRBV20-1 with TRBJ2-1; D possibly corresponds to TRBD2 (7 bases). CDR3 nucleotide sequence: TGCAGTGCACGGGGGGCGAGCTCCTACAATGAGCAGTTCTTC. It translates to CSARGASSYNEQFF.